The rows below give T cell receptor beta chains drawn from one sample of a study of response to subunit inactivated influenza vaccine. TCRdb redid the calling of the RT-PCR reads with MiXCR, one entry per CDR3 protein. The sample records 700,000 to 900,000 distinct CDR3 sequences, less than 25% being singletons. The sample was PBMCs from blood, taken roughly 5 days after vaccination. Source of these receptors: a man aged 45-60 years who received an inactivated influenza vaccine. CDR3s include the opening cysteine and the closing phenylalanine or tryptophan. A D gene is named only where the DNA matches it firmly. Size tells how often a clone was seen (once, few, many) or the class of an expanded clone, and some rows leave it out.

TRBV7-6,few,TRBJ2-7,TRBD1,TGTGCCAGCAGCTCGGACAGGGGGCCATCCTACGAGCAGTACTTC,CASSSDRGPSYEQYF
TRBV3-1,NA,TRBJ2-7,NA,TGTACCATCAGTCCACCCTTAGGGGGAGGGATTAGTTCCTACGAGCAGTACTTC,CTISPPLGGGISSYEQYF
TRBV28,NA,TRBJ2-3,NA,TGTGCCAGCAAGGGGCGAGATACGCAGTATTTT,CASKGRDTQYF
TRBV5-6,NA,TRBJ2-1,TRBD2,TGTGCCAGCAGCCGTCTAGCGGGAGGGATTACCTACAATGAGCAGTTCTTC,CASSRLAGGITYNEQFF
TRBV7-6,NA,TRBJ2-1,NA,TGTGCCAGCAGCTTAGCGTTCCAGGGGGGGTTAGATGAGCAGTTCTTC,CASSLAFQGGLDEQFF
TRBV7-2,NA,TRBJ2-5,NA,TGTGCCAGCAGCTTAGCGCCCGTACGGACCCAGTACTTC,CASSLAPVRTQYF
TRBV20-1,many,TRBJ2-3,NA,TGCAGTGCTAGAAGTTACGGGAGTGGGGCAGATACGCAGTATTTT,CSARSYGSGADTQYF
TRBV20-1,many,TRBJ2-7,TRBD2,TGCAGTGCTAGAGCTCCTAGCGGGAGTATCTACGAGCAGTACTTC,CSARAPSGSIYEQYF
TRBV20-1,few,TRBJ2-3,NA,TGCAGTGCTTTCTTGGGCGGGAACTCAGATACGCAGTATTTT,CSAFLGGNSDTQYF
TRBV18,few,TRBJ2-4,NA,TGTGCCAGCTCACCATTAGAACAGCTAGCCAAAAACATTCAGTACTTC,CASSPLEQLAKNIQYF
TRBV6-1,NA,TRBJ1-6,NA,TGTGCCAGCACCCCAAATTGGCGTCAAGTAAACTATAATTCACCCCTCCACTTT,CASTPNWRQVNYNSPLHF
TRBV7-8,NA,TRBJ2-1,TRBD2,TGTGCCAGCAGCCGAGGACTAGGGAACTCCTACAATGAGCAGTTCTTC,CASSRGLGNSYNEQFF
TRBV7-2,many,TRBJ2-3,NA,TGTGCCAGCAGCTCGCAGCTTTTTTACGACATGGATACGCAGTATTTT,CASSSQLFYDMDTQYF
TRBV4-3,NA,TRBJ2-3,NA,TGCGCCAGCAGCCAAGATTTTCTTAGGGATCGGACAGATACGCAGTATTTT,CASSQDFLRDRTDTQYF
TRBV24-1,many,TRBJ2-5,NA,TGTGCCACCAGTGACAGGGGATACGAGACCCAGTACTTC,CATSDRGYETQYF
TRBV10-3,NA,TRBJ2-5,NA,TGTGCCATCAGTCTAGGGACCCAAGAGACCCAGTACTTC,CAISLGTQETQYF
TRBV20-1,NA,TRBJ2-2,TRBD2,TGCAGTGCTAGAGGCGGGGGGGCATCCGGGGAGCTGTTTTTT,CSARGGGASGELFF
TRBV15,NA,TRBJ1-5,TRBD1,TGTGCCACCAGCAAATGGACAGGGAATCAGCCCCAGCATTTT,CATSKWTGNQPQHF
TRBV2,NA,TRBJ2-5,TRBD1,TGTGCCAGCAGTGAAGAACAGGGGTGGGAGACCCAGTACTTC,CASSEEQGWETQYF
TRBV9,NA,TRBJ1-4,TRBD1,TGTGCCAGCAGCTTCCGGGACAGGGGGTTCGATGAAAAACTGTTTTTT,CASSFRDRGFDEKLFF
TRBV27,NA,TRBJ2-5,NA,TGTGCCAGCAGCGATACAGGGTATCAAGAGACCCAGTACTTC,CASSDTGYQETQYF
TRBV23-1,NA,TRBJ2-5,TRBD1,TGCGCCAGCAGTCATCCAGGGGGTGAGACCCAGTACTTC,CASSHPGGETQYF
TRBV6-2/TRBV6-3,NA,TRBJ2-7,NA,TGTGCCAGCAGTTACGTTGTGCCCTCCTACGAGCAGTACTTC,CASSYVVPSYEQYF
TRBV3-1,many,TRBJ2-7,NA,TGTGCCAGCAGCCTCACGGCCTACGAGCAGTACTTC,CASSLTAYEQYF
TRBV20-1,NA,TRBJ2-3,NA,TGCAGTGCTAAAGGTGGTAGCGAAATCACAGATACGCAGTATTTT,CSAKGGSEITDTQYF
TRBV20-1,NA,TRBJ2-7,NA,TGCAGTGCCGCCTTGTGGGGACAACGAACCTACGAGCAGTACTTC,CSAALWGQRTYEQYF
TRBV11-2,few,TRBJ2-5,TRBD1,TGTGCCAGCAGCGTGGACAGGCAAGAGACCCAGTACTTC,CASSVDRQETQYF
TRBV6-1,NA,TRBJ1-5,NA,TGTGCCAGCGGGGAGACAGCGCCTTGGCCCCAGCATTTT,CASGETAPWPQHF
TRBV7-9,few,TRBJ2-1,TRBD2,TGTGCCAGCAGCTTACTAGCGGTTAACAATGAGCAGTTCTTC,CASSLLAVNNEQFF
TRBV7-2,NA,TRBJ2-3,NA,TGTGCCAGCAGCTTAAGGACGAACACAGATACGCAGTATTTT,CASSLRTNTDTQYF
TRBV20-1,NA,TRBJ2-1,NA,TGCAGTGCTAACGACGGACCCTACAATGAGCAGTTCTTC,CSANDGPYNEQFF
TRBV20-1,NA,TRBJ2-1,NA,TGCAGTGCCCCCCAGAGGGGGGGAGGGAATGAGCAGTTCTTC,CSAPQRGGGNEQFF
TRBV9,few,TRBJ1-4,NA,TGTGCCAGCAGCGTAAACACGCGGAATGAAAAACTGTTTTTT,CASSVNTRNEKLFF
TRBV12-3/TRBV12-4,many,TRBJ1-4,NA,TGTGCCAGCAGACCACAGGGAGGAGAAAAACTGTTTTTT,CASRPQGGEKLFF
TRBV5-1,few,TRBJ2-2,NA,TGCGCCAGCAGCGTCAATGAACAGGGGGAGCTGTTTTTT,CASSVNEQGELFF
TRBV29-1,many,TRBJ1-2,NA,TGCAGCGTCGAGACCGGGGCGACGCATGGCTACACCTTC,CSVETGATHGYTF
TRBV29-1,few,TRBJ2-7,TRBD1,TGCAGCGACGAAACACCCCCGGACAGGGGCTTCTCCTACGAGCAGTACTTC,CSDETPPDRGFSYEQYF
TRBV20-1,NA,TRBJ2-5,NA,TGCAGTGCCCCAAAAGGGGGGACGCAGGAGACCCAGTACTTC,CSAPKGGTQETQYF
TRBV12-3/TRBV12-4,NA,TRBJ1-6,NA,TGTGCCAGCAGTTTCACGGGGGAATCACCCCTCCACTTT,CASSFTGESPLHF
TRBV4-1,few,TRBJ2-7,NA,TGCGCCAGCAGCCAATCCCCCGGCAGGGGTCTATCCTACGAGCAGTACTTC,CASSQSPGRGLSYEQYF
TRBV29-1,few,TRBJ2-3,TRBD1,TGCAGCGTTGGACAGGGACGCACAGATACGCAGTATTTT,CSVGQGRTDTQYF
TRBV20-1,few,TRBJ1-2,NA,TGCAACCCGAGGGGGGCTAACTATGGCTACACCTTC,CNPRGANYGYTF
TRBV5-1,NA,TRBJ1-6,TRBD1,TGCGCCAGCCGACAGGGCTATAATTCACCCCTCCACTTT,CASRQGYNSPLHF
TRBV4-2,few,TRBJ2-7,TRBD2,TGTGCCAGCAGCCAAGATGGGGGGACTAGCGGGGTATACGAGCAGTACTTC,CASSQDGGTSGVYEQYF
TRBV20-1,NA,TRBJ2-7,NA,TGCAGTGCTAGGGTCTCCTCCCACGAGCAGTACTTC,CSARVSSHEQYF